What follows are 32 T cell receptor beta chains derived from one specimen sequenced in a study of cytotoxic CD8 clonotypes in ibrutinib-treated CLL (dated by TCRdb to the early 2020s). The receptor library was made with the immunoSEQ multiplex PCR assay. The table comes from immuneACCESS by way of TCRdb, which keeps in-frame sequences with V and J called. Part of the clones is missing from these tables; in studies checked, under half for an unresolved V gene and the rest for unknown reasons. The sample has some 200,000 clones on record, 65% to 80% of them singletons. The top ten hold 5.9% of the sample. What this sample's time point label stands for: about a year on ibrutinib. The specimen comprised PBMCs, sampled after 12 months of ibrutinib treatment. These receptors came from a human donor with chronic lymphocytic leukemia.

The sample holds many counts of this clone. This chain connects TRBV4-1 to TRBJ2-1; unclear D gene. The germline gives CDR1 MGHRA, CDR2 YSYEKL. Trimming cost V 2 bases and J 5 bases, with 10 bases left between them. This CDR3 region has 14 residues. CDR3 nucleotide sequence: TGCGCCAGCAGCCAACTTACTTCCAACAATGAGCAGTTCTTC. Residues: CASSQLTSNNEQFF.

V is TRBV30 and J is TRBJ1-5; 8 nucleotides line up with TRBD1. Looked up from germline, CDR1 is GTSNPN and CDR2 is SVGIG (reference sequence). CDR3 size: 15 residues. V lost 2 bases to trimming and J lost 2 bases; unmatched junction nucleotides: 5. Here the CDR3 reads CAWSRLGQGNQPQHF. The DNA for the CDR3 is TGTGCCTGGAGTAGGTTGGGACAGGGCAATCAGCCCCAGCATTTT.

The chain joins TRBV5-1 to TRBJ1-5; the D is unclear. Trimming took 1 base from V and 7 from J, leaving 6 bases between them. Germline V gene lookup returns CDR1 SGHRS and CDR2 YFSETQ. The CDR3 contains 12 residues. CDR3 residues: CASSLSPQPQHF. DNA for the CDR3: TGCGCCAGCAGCTTGTCTCCCCAGCCCCAGCATTTT.

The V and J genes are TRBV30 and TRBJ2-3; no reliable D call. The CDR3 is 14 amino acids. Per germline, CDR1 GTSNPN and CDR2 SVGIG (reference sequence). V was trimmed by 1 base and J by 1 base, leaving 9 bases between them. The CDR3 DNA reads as TGTGCCTGGAGTGAACAGTGGGGCACAGATACGCAGTATTTT. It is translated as CAWSEQWGTDTQYF. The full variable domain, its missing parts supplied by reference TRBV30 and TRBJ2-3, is SQTIHQWPATLVQPVGSPLSLECTVEGTSNPNLYWYRQAAGRGLQLLFYSVGIGQISSEVPQNLSASRPQDRQFILSSKKLLLSDSGFYLCAWSEQWGTDTQYFGPGTRLTVL.

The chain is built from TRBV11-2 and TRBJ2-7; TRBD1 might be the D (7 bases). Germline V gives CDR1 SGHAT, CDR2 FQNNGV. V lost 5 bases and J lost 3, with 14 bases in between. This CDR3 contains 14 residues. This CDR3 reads CASSQGGAIYEQYF. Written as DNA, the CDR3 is TGTGCCAGCAGCCAGGGGGGAGCGATCTACGAGCAGTACTTC. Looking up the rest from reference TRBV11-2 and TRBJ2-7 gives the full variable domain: EAGVAQSPRYKIIEKRQSVAFWCNPISGHATLYWYQQILGQGPKLLIQFQNNGVVDDSQLPKDRFSAERLKGVDSTLKIQPAKLEDSAVYLCASSQGGAIYEQYFGPGTRLTVT.

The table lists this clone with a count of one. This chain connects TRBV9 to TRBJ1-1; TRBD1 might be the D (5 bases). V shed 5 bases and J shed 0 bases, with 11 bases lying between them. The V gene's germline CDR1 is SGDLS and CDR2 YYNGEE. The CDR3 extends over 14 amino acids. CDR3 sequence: CASRSGRLNTEAFF. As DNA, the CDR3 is TGTGCCAGCAGGTCGGGACGCCTGAACACTGAAGCTTTCTTT.

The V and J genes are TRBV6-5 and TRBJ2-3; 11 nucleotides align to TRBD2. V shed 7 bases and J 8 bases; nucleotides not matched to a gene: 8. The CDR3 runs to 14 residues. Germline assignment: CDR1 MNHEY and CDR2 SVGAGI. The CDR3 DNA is TGTGCCAGCACCCGTAGCGGGAGGGCGGGTACGCAGTATTTT. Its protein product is CASTRSGRAGTQYF.

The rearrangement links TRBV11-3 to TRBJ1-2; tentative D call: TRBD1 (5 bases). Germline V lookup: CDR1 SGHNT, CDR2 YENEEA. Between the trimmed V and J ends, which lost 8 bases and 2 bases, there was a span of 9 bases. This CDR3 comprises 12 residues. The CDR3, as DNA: TGTGCCAGCTCGCAGGGCAACTATGGCTACACCTTC. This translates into CASSQGNYGYTF.

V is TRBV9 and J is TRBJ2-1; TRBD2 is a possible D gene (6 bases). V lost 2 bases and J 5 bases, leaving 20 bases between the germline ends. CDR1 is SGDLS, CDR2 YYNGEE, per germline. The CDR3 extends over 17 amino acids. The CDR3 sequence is CASSVLPPTSKDNEQFF. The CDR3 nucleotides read TGTGCCAGCAGCGTCCTTCCCCCGACTAGTAAGGACAATGAGCAGTTCTTC.

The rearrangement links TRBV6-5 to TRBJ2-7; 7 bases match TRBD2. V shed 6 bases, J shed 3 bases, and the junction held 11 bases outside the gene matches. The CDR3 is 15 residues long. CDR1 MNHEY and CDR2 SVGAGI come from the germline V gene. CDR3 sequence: CASRPSGPPNYEQYF. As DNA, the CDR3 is TGTGCCAGCAGACCTAGCGGACCCCCCAACTACGAGCAGTACTTC.

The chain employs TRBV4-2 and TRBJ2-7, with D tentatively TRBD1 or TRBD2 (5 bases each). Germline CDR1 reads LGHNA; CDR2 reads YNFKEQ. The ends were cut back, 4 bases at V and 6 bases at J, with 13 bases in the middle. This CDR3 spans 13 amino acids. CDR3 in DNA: TGTGCCAGCAGCCCCCCCGGGGCAGGCGAGCAGTACTTC. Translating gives CASSPPGAGEQYF.

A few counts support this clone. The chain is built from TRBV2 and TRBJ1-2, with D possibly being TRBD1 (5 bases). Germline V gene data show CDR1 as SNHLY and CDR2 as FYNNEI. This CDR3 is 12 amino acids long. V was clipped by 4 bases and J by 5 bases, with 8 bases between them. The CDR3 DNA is TGTGCCAGCAGTGCCGGGACGTATGGCTACACCTTC. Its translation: CASSAGTYGYTF.

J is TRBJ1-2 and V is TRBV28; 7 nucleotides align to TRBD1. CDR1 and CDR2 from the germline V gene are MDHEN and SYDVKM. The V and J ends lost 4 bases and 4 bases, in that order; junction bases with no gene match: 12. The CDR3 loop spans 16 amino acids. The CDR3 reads CASSSEFLQGTYGYTF. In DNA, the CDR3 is TGTGCCAGCAGTTCCGAATTCTTACAGGGGACCTATGGCTACACCTTC.

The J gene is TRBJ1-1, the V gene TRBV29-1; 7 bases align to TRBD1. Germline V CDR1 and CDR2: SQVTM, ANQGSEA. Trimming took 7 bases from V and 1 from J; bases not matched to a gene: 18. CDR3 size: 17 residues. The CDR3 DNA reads TGCAGCGGGATTTTAGGTGACAGGGTGTTAAAGAACACTGAAGCTTTCTTT. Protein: CSGILGDRVLKNTEAFF.

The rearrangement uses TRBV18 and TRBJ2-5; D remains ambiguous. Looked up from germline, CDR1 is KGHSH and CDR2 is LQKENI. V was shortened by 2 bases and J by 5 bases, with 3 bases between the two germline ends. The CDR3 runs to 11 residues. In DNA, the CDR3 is TGTGCCAGCTCACCAGGGGAGACCCAGTACTTC. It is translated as CASSPGETQYF.

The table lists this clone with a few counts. The CDR3 sequence is CASLGMGFYEQYF. CDR3 DNA: TGTGCCAGCCTTGGGATGGGGTTCTACGAGCAGTACTTC. This rearrangement joins TRBV28 to TRBJ2-7, with no clear D. Trimming took off 8 bases at V and 3 bases at J, with 14 bases between the two ends. Germline V gene lookup returns CDR1 MDHEN and CDR2 SYDVKM. The CDR3 contains 13 residues.

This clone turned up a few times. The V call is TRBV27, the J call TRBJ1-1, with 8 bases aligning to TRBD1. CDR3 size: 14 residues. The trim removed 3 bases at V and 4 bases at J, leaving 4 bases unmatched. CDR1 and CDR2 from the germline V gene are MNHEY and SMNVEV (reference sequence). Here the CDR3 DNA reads TGTGCCAGCAGTTTCCTCGACAGGGGCACTGAAGCTTTCTTT. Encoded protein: CASSFLDRGTEAFF.

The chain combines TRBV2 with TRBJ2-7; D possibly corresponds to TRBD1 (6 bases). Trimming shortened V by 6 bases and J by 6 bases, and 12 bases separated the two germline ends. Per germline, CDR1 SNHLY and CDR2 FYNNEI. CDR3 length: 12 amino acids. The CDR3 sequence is CASSPQGAEQYF. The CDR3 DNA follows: TGTGCCAGCAGCCCACAGGGCGCCGAGCAGTACTTC.

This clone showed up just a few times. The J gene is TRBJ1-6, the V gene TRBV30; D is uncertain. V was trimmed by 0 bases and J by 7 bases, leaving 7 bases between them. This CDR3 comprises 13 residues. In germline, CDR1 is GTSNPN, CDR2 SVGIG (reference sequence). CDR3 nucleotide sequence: TGTGCCTGGAGTGTTCCCGGGAATTCACCCCTCCACTTT. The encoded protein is CAWSVPGNSPLHF.

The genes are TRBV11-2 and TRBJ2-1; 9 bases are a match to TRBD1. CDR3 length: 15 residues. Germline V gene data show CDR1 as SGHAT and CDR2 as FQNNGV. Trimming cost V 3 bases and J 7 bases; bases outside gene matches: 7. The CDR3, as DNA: TGTGCCAGCAGCTTCGGGACAGGGTATTCGAATGAGCAGTTCTTC. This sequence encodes CASSFGTGYSNEQFF.

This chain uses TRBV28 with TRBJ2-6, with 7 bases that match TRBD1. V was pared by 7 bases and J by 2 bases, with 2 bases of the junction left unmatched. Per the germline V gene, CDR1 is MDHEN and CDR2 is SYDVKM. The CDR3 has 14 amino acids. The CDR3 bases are TGTGCCAGCAAGACAGGGACTGGGGCCAACGTCCTGACTTTC. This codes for CASKTGTGANVLTF.

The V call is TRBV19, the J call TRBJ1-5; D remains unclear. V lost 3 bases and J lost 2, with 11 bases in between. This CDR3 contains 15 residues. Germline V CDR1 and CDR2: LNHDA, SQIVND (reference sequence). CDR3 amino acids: CASSMLGFGNQPQHF. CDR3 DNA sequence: TGTGCCAGTAGTATGCTGGGATTTGGCAATCAGCCCCAGCATTTT.

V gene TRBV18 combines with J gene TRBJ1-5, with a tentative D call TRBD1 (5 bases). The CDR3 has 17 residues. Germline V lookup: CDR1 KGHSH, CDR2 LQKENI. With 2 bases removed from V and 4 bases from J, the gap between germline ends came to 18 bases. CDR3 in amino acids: CASSPKESAGRNQPQHF. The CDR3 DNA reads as TGTGCCAGCTCACCAAAAGAGTCGGCAGGGAGGAATCAGCCCCAGCATTTT.

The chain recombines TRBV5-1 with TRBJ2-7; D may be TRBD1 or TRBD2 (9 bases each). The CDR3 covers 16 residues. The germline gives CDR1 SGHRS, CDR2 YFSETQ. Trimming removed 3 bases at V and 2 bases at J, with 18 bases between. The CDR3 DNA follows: TGCGCCAGCAGCTGGGGACAGGGCGGGAGGGCCTACGAGCAGTACTTC. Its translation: CASSWGQGGRAYEQYF.

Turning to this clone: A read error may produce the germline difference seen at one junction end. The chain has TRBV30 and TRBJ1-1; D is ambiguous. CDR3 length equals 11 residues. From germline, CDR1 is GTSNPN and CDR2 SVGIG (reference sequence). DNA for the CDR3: TGTGCCTGGAGTGTAAAATTAACGGCCATCTTT. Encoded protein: CAWSVKLTAIF.

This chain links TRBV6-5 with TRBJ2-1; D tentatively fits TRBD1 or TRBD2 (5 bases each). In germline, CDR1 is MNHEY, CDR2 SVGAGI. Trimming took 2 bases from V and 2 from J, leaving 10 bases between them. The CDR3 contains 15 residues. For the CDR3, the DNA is TGTGCCAGCAGTTACAACGGGGCAGCCTACAATGAGCAGTTCTTC. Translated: CASSYNGAAYNEQFF.

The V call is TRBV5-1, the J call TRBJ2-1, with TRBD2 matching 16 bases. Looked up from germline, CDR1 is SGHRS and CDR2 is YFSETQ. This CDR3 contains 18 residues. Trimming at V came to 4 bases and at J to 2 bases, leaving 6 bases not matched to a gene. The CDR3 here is CASSPKGLAGGPYNEQFF. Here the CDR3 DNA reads TGCGCCAGCAGCCCGAAGGGACTAGCGGGGGGGCCCTACAATGAGCAGTTCTTC.

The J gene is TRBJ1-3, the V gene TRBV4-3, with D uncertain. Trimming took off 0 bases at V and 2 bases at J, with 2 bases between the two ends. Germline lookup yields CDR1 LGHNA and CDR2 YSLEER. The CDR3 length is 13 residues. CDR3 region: CASSQDTGNTIYF. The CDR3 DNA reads TGCGCCAGCAGCCAAGATACTGGAAACACCATATATTTT.

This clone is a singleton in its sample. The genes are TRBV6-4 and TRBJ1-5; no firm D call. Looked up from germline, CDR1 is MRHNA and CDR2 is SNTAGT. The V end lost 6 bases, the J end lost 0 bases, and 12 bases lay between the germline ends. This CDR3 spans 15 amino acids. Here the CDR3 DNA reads TGTGCCAGCAGCCCGACACCTTATAGCAATCAGCCCCAGCATTTT. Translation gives CASSPTPYSNQPQHF.

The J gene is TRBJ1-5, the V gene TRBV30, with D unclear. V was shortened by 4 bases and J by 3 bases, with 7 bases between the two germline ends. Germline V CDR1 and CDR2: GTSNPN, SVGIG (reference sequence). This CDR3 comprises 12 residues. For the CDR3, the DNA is TGTGCCTGGACCGGACCCAATCAGCCCCAGCATTTT. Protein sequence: CAWTGPNQPQHF.

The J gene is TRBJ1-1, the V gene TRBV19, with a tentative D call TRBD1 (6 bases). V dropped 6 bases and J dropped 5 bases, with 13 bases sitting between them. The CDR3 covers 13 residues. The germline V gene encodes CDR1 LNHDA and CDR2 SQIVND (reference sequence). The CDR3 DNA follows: TGTGCCAGTAGCTACAGGGTTGGTACTGAAGCTTTCTTT. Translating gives CASSYRVGTEAFF. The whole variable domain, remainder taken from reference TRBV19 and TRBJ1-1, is DGGITQSPKYLFRKEGQNVTLSCEQNLNHDAMYWYRQDPGQGLRLIYYSQIVNDFQKGDIAEGYSVSREKKESFPLTVTSAQKNPTAFYLCASSYRVGTEAFFGQGTRLTVV.

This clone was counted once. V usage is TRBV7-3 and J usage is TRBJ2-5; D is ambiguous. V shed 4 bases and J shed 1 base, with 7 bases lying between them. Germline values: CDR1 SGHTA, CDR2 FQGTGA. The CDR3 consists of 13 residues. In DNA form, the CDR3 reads TGTGCCAGCAGCTCACGGACCCAAGAGACCCAGTACTTC. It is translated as CASSSRTQETQYF.